Listed below are T cell receptor beta chains from one sample, sequenced in a study of Ad26.COV2.S vaccination and SARS-CoV-2 variants. TCRdb keeps only in-frame clones here, not all; method: immunoSEQ multiplex PCR. This table holds about 480,000 clones, around 90% found once. This specimen consisted of peripheral blood, obtained in a trial of Ad26.COV2.S vaccine versus placebo. These receptors were obtained from a person between 18 and 65 years old who received the Ad26.COV2.S COVID-19 vaccine or a placebo. Each CDR3 is given with its conserved first and last residue. The D gene is left open where the match is weak. The size entry is marked missing in some rows and otherwise reads once, few, many or a size class.

V gene	J gene	clone size	D gene	CDR3 protein	CDR3 DNA
TRBV5-1	TRBJ2-2	NA	TRBD2	CASRPGLANTGELFF	TGCGCCAGCAGGCCGGGACTAGCGAACACCGGGGAGCTGTTTTTT
TRBV12-3/TRBV12-4	TRBJ1-3	NA	NA	CASSIHGDTIYF	TGTGCCAGCTCTATACATGGTGACACCATATATTTT
TRBV27	TRBJ1-2	NA	NA	CASSLLGAYNYGYTF	TGTGCCAGCAGTTTATTAGGGGCGTATAACTATGGCTACACCTTC
TRBV30	TRBJ2-2	NA	NA	CAWSGLSNTGELFF	TGTGCCTGGAGTGGACTGTCGAACACCGGGGAGCTGTTTTTT
TRBV6-5	TRBJ2-1	NA	NA	CASSYQLTSLGNEQFF	TGTGCCAGCAGTTACCAGTTAACCTCCCTGGGCAATGAGCAGTTCTTC
TRBV6-5	TRBJ1-6	NA	NA	CASSRIQGWNSPLHF	TGTGCCAGCAGTCGCATCCAAGGATGGAATTCACCCCTCCACTTT
TRBV4-2	TRBJ2-1	few	TRBD2	CASSQGRLAGEQFF	TGTGCCAGCAGCCAAGGGCGGCTAGCGGGAGAGCAGTTCTTC
TRBV30	TRBJ2-7	NA	NA	CAWGHISGQQYF	TGTGCCTGGGGCCACATTTCCGGACAGCAGTACTTC
TRBV19	TRBJ1-6	NA	TRBD1	CASSTPGQGYNSPLHF	TGTGCCAGTAGTACCCCGGGACAGGGCTATAATTCACCCCTCCACTTT
TRBV28	TRBJ1-2	few	TRBD1	CASSGDRVYGYTF	TGTGCCAGCAGTGGGGACAGGGTCTATGGCTACACCTTC
TRBV11-3	TRBJ2-5	once	TRBD2	CASSPGLAGATQETQYF	TGTGCCAGCAGCCCTGGACTAGCGGGAGCCACACAAGAGACCCAGTACTTC
TRBV5-1	TRBJ1-1	NA	NA	CASSLVYGGMVGAFF	TGCGCCAGCAGCTTGGTTTACGGGGGGATGGTAGGAGCTTTCTTT
TRBV2	TRBJ1-6	NA	NA	CASRGGNSPLHF	TGTGCCAGCAGGGGTGGTAATTCACCCCTCCACTTT
TRBV27	TRBJ2-7	NA	NA	CASSLLPVQIYEQYF	TGTGCCAGCAGTTTATTACCGGTGCAGATTTACGAGCAGTACTTC
TRBV6-5	TRBJ2-7	NA	NA	CASTGPPPPYEQYF	TGTGCCAGCACGGGACCTCCCCCCCCCTACGAGCAGTACTTC
TRBV5-8	TRBJ2-1	NA	NA	CASNQGLGNEQFF	TGTGCCAGCAATCAGGGGCTCGGCAATGAGCAGTTCTTC
TRBV19	TRBJ1-1	NA	NA	CASSISVLNTEAFF	TGTGCCAGTAGTATATCAGTCTTGAACACTGAAGCTTTCTTT
TRBV6-5	TRBJ1-5	few	NA	CASSPSNSNQPQHF	TGTGCCAGCAGTCCGTCGAATTCCAATCAGCCCCAGCATTTT
TRBV29-1	TRBJ2-1	NA	NA	CSHGGIGEQFF	TGCAGCCACGGTGGGATAGGTGAGCAGTTCTTC
TRBV30	TRBJ2-7	NA	TRBD2	CAWSRLAGGGEQYF	TGTGCCTGGAGTCGACTAGCGGGAGGAGGCGAGCAGTACTTC